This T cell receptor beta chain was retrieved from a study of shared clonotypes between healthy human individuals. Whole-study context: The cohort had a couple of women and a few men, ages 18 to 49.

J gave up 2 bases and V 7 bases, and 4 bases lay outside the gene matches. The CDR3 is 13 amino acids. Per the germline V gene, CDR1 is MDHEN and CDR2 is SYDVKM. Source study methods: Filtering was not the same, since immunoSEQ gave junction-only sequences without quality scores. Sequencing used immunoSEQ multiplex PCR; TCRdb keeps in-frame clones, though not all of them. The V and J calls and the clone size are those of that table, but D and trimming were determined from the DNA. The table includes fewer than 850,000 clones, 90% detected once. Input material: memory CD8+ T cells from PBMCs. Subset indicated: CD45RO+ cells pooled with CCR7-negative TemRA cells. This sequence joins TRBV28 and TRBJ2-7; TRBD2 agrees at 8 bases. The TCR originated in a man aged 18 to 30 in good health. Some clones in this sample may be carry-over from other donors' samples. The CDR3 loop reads CASTPGLAYEQYF. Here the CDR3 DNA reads TGTGCCAGCACGCCGGGACTAGCCTACGAGCAGTACTTC.